This is a list of T cell receptor beta chains from one sample in a study of shared clonotypes between healthy human individuals. Clones were sequenced by immunoSEQ multiplex PCR, and TCRdb holds only the in-frame ones, with some missing. Of about 2.3 million clones in the sample, about 92% were seen once. Material: naive CD4+ T cells from PBMCs. Receptors were obtained from a young man in good health. Some clones in this sample may be carry-over from other donors' samples. The CDR3 runs from the conserved cysteine through the conserved F or W. The D gene is left open where the match is weak. Expanded clones get a size class; other rows say once, few or many, or leave the size out.

d_call j_call v_call clone_size cdr3_nt cdr3_aa
TRBD1 TRBJ1-2 TRBV5-4 . TGTGCCAGCAGCTGGGGAGGACAGGACCGATCCTATGGCTACACCTTC CASSWGGQDRSYGYTF
. TRBJ2-1 TRBV6-1 . TGTGCCAGCTTAGCGGAAAGGACCTACAATGAGCAGTTCTTC CASLAERTYNEQFF
TRBD2 TRBJ2-1 TRBV19 . TGTGCCAGTAGTATAGCCCTGCTAGCGGGGCGCTCCTACAATGAGCAGTTCTTC CASSIALLAGRSYNEQFF
TRBD2 TRBJ2-7 TRBV7-8 once TGTGCCAGCAGCTTAGCGGGGACTAGCGATTACGAGCAGTACTTC CASSLAGTSDYEQYF
. TRBJ1-2 TRBV5-1 . TGCGCCAGCACCCCGGGCGCAGCCGATGGCTACACCTTC CASTPGAADGYTF
TRBD1 TRBJ1-1 TRBV7-8 . TGTGCCAGCAGCTTAAGCCAGGGGGGGATGAACACTGAAGCTTTCTTT CASSLSQGGMNTEAFF
TRBD1 TRBJ1-2 TRBV28 . TGTGCCAGCAGTACGACAGGGGGCTCAGGGAACTATGGCTACACCTTC CASSTTGGSGNYGYTF
. TRBJ2-7 TRBV28 . TGTGCCAGCAGTCCGCCGACCGCCCCCTCCGAGCAGTACTTC CASSPPTAPSEQYF
. TRBJ2-7 TRBV11-2 once TGTGCCAGCAGCTTAATCCCAGGCTCGGCCTCCTACGAGCAGTACTTC CASSLIPGSASYEQYF
TRBD1 TRBJ2-3 TRBV14 . TGTGCCAGCAGCACGCGGACAGGGACCCCCGGCACAGATACGCAGTATTTT CASSTRTGTPGTDTQYF
. TRBJ1-1 TRBV4-3 . TGCGCCAGCAGCCAAGATCGAGGGAACACTGAAGCTTTCTTT CASSQDRGNTEAFF
. TRBJ2-1 TRBV15 . TGTGCCACCAGTAGATCCTACAATGAGCAGTTCTTC CATSRSYNEQFF
. TRBJ2-1 TRBV18 . TGTGCCAGCTCACCACCTCTCTCTCTCAATGAGCAGTTCTTC CASSPPLSLNEQFF
. TRBJ1-3 TRBV6-5 . TGTGCCAGCAGTTACCGGGGGGCTGGAAACACCATATATTTT CASSYRGAGNTIYF
. TRBJ2-3 TRBV11-1 . TGTGCCAGCAGCCTACAGCTGACTAGCACAGATACGCAGTATTTT CASSLQLTSTDTQYF
. TRBJ2-1 TRBV5-1 . TGCGCCAGCAGCCTGGTGACAGAAACCTACAATGAGCAGTTCTTC CASSLVTETYNEQFF
. TRBJ1-3 TRBV18 once TGTGCCAGCTCTCCCGACAGCAACCTTGGAAACACCATATATTTT CASSPDSNLGNTIYF
TRBD2 TRBJ2-1 TRBV5-4 . TGTGCCAGCAGCCCCGTGGCGGGAGTTACCTACAATGAGCAGTTCTTC CASSPVAGVTYNEQFF
TRBD1 TRBJ2-1 TRBV5-1 . TGCGCCAGCAGGGGGACAGTATCCTACAATGAGCAGTTCTTC CASRGTVSYNEQFF
. TRBJ1-1 TRBV27 . TGTGCCAGCAGTTGGGCACAGGCGTCGGCGGCTTTCTTT CASSWAQASAAFF
. TRBJ1-3 TRBV21-1 . TGTGCCAGCAGCCCTCACGGGAGAAACACCATATATTTT CASSPHGRNTIYF
. TRBJ2-5 TRBV30 once TGTGCCTGGACCCTAAGGGACTTTCGAGAGACCCAGTACTTC CAWTLRDFRETQYF
TRBD1 TRBJ2-7 TRBV7-3 . TGTGCCAGCAGCCGGGACAGCACCTACGAGCAGTACTTC CASSRDSTYEQYF
TRBD2 TRBJ2-2 TRBV18 . TGTGCCAGCTCGGGACTAGCGGGGCCAGGTGGCACCGGGGAGCTGTTTTTT CASSGLAGPGGTGELFF
. TRBJ2-5 TRBV4-2 . TGTGCCAGCAGCCAAGAAATGGAGACCCAGTACTTC CASSQEMETQYF
. TRBJ1-2 TRBV9 once TGTGCCAGCAGCGACTTGATAAACAACTATGGCTACACCTTC CASSDLINNYGYTF
. TRBJ2-1 TRBV27 . TGTGCCAGCGCGAACCGGCGAGGGGCCAATGAGCAGTTCTTC CASANRRGANEQFF
. TRBJ2-5 TRBV6-6 . TGTGCCAGCAGTCAAACAAACCTCGGAGGGCGGGAGACCCAGTACTTC CASSQTNLGGRETQYF
TRBD2 TRBJ2-3 TRBV5-4 . TGTGCCAGCAACAGGGGGACTAGCGGACACACAGATACGCAGTATTTT CASNRGTSGHTDTQYF
. TRBJ2-5 TRBV18 once TGTGCCAGCTTGGGGGAAGAGACCCAGTACTTC CASLGEETQYF
TRBD2 TRBJ2-5 TRBV7-6 . TGTGCCAGCGGCCCTAGCGGGAAAGAGACCCAGTACTTC CASGPSGKETQYF
TRBD2 TRBJ2-1 TRBV15 . TGTGCCACCAGCAACCAAGCGGGAACGTACAATGAGCAGTTCTTC CATSNQAGTYNEQFF
. TRBJ2-2 TRBV7-9 . TGTGTAGCCGGAGAACTAAACACCGGGGAGCTGTTTTTT CVAGELNTGELFF
. TRBJ2-7 TRBV25-1 . TGTGCCAGCAGCGGCCTTTACGAGCAGTACTTC CASSGLYEQYF
TRBD2 TRBJ2-5 TRBV19 few TGTGCCAGTAGTATAGCCCTAGCGGGAGCTCGGACCCAGTACTTC CASSIALAGARTQYF
TRBD2 TRBJ2-7 TRBV27 . TGTGCCAGCAGGCAGACTAGCGGGACCTACGAGCAGTACTTC CASRQTSGTYEQYF
. TRBJ1-5 TRBV7-2 . TGTGCCAGCAGCTTGGCAGGCTCTAGCAATCAGCCCCAGCATTTT CASSLAGSSNQPQHF
. TRBJ2-7 TRBV5-6 . TGTGCCAGCAGGGGGGCCTCCTACGAGCAGTACTTC CASRGASYEQYF
. TRBJ1-1 TRBV6-5 . TGTGCCAGCAGTTACTCAGACAGTGAAGCTTTCTTT CASSYSDSEAFF
TRBD2 TRBJ2-1 TRBV19 . TGTGCCAGTAGTACCCTGCAGCGGGGGAACAATGAGCAGTTCTTC CASSTLQRGNNEQFF
TRBD1 TRBJ1-4 TRBV5-1 . TGCGCCAGCAGCTTGGTACCACAGGGGGGTAATGAAAAACTGTTTTTT CASSLVPQGGNEKLFF
TRBD2 TRBJ2-7 TRBV28 . TGTGCCAGCAGGTTAGCGGGAAAGGACGAGCAGTACTTC CASRLAGKDEQYF
. TRBJ2-1 TRBV7-3 . TGTGCCAGCAGCCAGGGGCCAGGGGCCTACAATGAGCAGTTCTTC CASSQGPGAYNEQFF
. TRBJ1-1 TRBV5-1 once TGCGCCAGCAGCTTATACGACACCCCGACTGAAGCTTTCTTT CASSLYDTPTEAFF
TRBD1 TRBJ2-7 TRBV5-6 . TGTGCCAGCAGCTTGGGGGACAGGGGGACCTACGAGCAGTACTTC CASSLGDRGTYEQYF
TRBD2 TRBJ2-2 TRBV30 . TGTGCCTGGAGAAAGCTAGGCGGGAGGGCCGACGGGGAGCTGTTTTTT CAWRKLGGRADGELFF
TRBD2 TRBJ2-5 TRBV19 . TGTGCCACCAAGACTAGCGGGGGTGGGGGAGAGACCCAGTACTTC CATKTSGGGGETQYF
. TRBJ2-7 TRBV7-3 . TGTGCCAGCAGCGAGGGAGGGGGCTACGAGCAGTACTTC CASSEGGGYEQYF
. TRBJ1-5 TRBV19 . TGTGCCAGTAGAACTCGGGCCCAGCCCCAGCATTTT CASRTRAQPQHF
TRBD2 TRBJ2-5 TRBV5-1 . TGCGCCAGCAGCGGTAGCGGGAGAGGAAAGACCCAGTACTTC CASSGSGRGKTQYF
TRBD2 TRBJ2-1 TRBV7-2 . TGTGCCAGCAGCTTAGTAAGGGCACTAGCGGCTAATGAGCAGTTCTTC CASSLVRALAANEQFF